This TCR beta chain was captured by sequencing in a study of blood T cell repertoires in COVID-19. Sequencing used immunoSEQ multiplex PCR; TCRdb keeps in-frame clones, though not all of them. The data show around 65,000 clones, with about 80% seen just once and 15% to 20% held by the top ten. The ends lost 4 bases at V and 3 bases at J; junction bases unmatched: 5. The CDR3 is 15 residues long. Per the germline V gene, CDR1 is MGHDK and CDR2 is SYGVNS. The sample comprised peripheral blood. The receptor was isolated from a man aged 80 or over with active COVID-19. The chain joins TRBV25-1 to TRBJ2-3, with 9 nucleotides matching TRBD1. CDR3 coding DNA: TGTGCCAGCAGTGCGCGGGACAGGGTTACAGATACGCAGTATTTT. As protein: CASSARDRVTDTQYF. The variable domain in full, with the rest retrieved from reference TRBV25-1 and TRBJ2-3, is EADIYQTPRYLVIGTGKKITLECSQTMGHDKMYWYQQDPGMELHLIHYSYGVNSTEKGDLSSESTVSRIRTEHFPLTLESARPSHTSQYLCASSARDRVTDTQYFGPGTRLTVL.